The subject of this entry is one T cell receptor beta chain. This CDR3 has 16 amino acids. Unmatched junction bases numbered 8, after V lost 4 bases and J lost 9 bases. CDR1 and CDR2 from the germline V gene are MGHRA and YSYEKL. The data were obtained in a study of blood T cell repertoires in COVID-19. Background on the study: Donors in the United States, Italy and Spain gave samples during acute or convalescent COVID-19. PBMCs, B-cell-depleted T cells, or T cells provided the cDNA or gDNA that made up the material.

In the original analysis: Counts of nucleated cells, estimated from reference gene primer amplification, were obtained. TCRdb keeps only in-frame clones here, not all; method: immunoSEQ multiplex PCR. D and trimming were read from the DNA, whereas the V and J calls and clone size are those reported in that table. The data hold approximately 52,000 clones, with over 75% observed a single time. This receptor was identified in a human donor in a cohort sampled during active COVID-19. Sequenced material: peripheral blood. The chain couples TRBV4-1 to TRBJ2-1, with TRBD2 identical over 14 bases. The CDR3 DNA follows: TGCGCCAGCAGCCCCCTGGGACTAGCGGGAGTCGTTGAGCAGTTCTTC. Translating gives CASSPLGLAGVVEQFF.